Following are 32 T cell receptor beta chains from one sample sequenced in a study of T cell changes during pregnancy in multiple sclerosis. Here immunoSEQ multiplex PCR was the method, and the copy in TCRdb shows in-frame clones only, minus some. The sample contains approximately 88,000 clones, approximately 92% of which appear only once. Source: peripheral blood, taken in the first trimester of pregnancy. Receptor source: a female donor with multiple sclerosis, enrolled in a pregnancy study.

The chain recombines TRBV5-4 with TRBJ1-1, with D possibly being TRBD1 (6 bases). The CDR3 covers 14 residues. V lost 4 bases, J lost 1 base, and 11 bases lay in between. Looked up from germline, CDR1 is SGHNT and CDR2 is YYREEE (reference sequence). CDR3 DNA sequence: TGTGCCAGCAGCGTGACAGGAACGAACACTGAAGCTTTCTTT. It specifies CASSVTGTNTEAFF.

CDR3 in amino acids: CARGSGLAGGPFQETQYF. The CDR3 bases are TGTGCCAGGGGATCTGGACTAGCGGGAGGGCCGTTCCAAGAGACCCAGTACTTC. The chain employs TRBV2 and TRBJ2-5; 15 nucleotides agree with TRBD2. Germline assignment: CDR1 SNHLY and CDR2 FYNNEI. V was pared by 9 bases and J by 1 base, with 12 bases of the junction left unmatched. The CDR3 sequence is 18 residues long.

The chain joins TRBV6-5 to TRBJ2-1; D perhaps matches TRBD2 (5 bases). The ends were cut back, 6 bases at V and 3 bases at J, with 12 bases in the middle. The germline gives CDR1 MNHEY, CDR2 SVGAGI. The CDR3 totals 14 residues. The CDR3 is CASRNPGFYNEQFF. The CDR3 coding sequence is TGTGCCAGCAGGAACCCGGGGTTCTACAATGAGCAGTTCTTC.

The chain is built from TRBV7-3 and TRBJ2-1, with 7 bases lining up with TRBD1. There are 17 residues in the CDR3. The junction had 8 bases not matched to a gene; V was cut back by 0 bases and J by 3 bases. Germline V gives CDR1 SGHTA, CDR2 FQGTGA. As DNA, the CDR3 is TGTGCCAGCAGCTTAACGTTAGGACAGGTGGGCTACAATGAGCAGTTCTTC. It encodes CASSLTLGQVGYNEQFF.

The genes are TRBV5-1 and TRBJ2-1, with 11 bases identical to TRBD2. Trimming took 4 bases from V and 4 from J; bases not matched to a gene: 4. CDR3 length: 15 residues. The germline V gene has CDR1 SGHRS and CDR2 YFSETQ. CDR3 loop: CASSQGLAVYNEQFF. Written as DNA, the CDR3 is TGCGCCAGCAGCCAGGGACTAGCGGTATACAATGAGCAGTTCTTC. Looking up the rest from reference TRBV5-1 and TRBJ2-1 gives the full variable domain: KAGVTQTPRYLIKTRGQQVTLSCSPISGHRSVSWYQQTPGQGLQFLFEYFSETQRNKGNFPGRFSGRQFSNSRSEMNVSTLELGDSALYLCASSQGLAVYNEQFFGPGTRLTVL.

The chain joins TRBV5-1 to TRBJ1-1, with D perhaps matching TRBD1 (6 bases). This CDR3 spans 14 amino acids. Germline V gives CDR1 SGHRS, CDR2 YFSETQ. Trimming cost V 4 bases and J 5 bases, with 15 bases left between them. The CDR3 loop is CASSTYRDGTEAFF. The CDR3 bases are TGCGCCAGCAGCACATACAGGGATGGTACTGAAGCTTTCTTT. Full variable domain (outside the CDR3, taken from reference TRBV5-1 and TRBJ1-1): KAGVTQTPRYLIKTRGQQVTLSCSPISGHRSVSWYQQTPGQGLQFLFEYFSETQRNKGNFPGRFSGRQFSNSRSEMNVSTLELGDSALYLCASSTYRDGTEAFFGQGTRLTVV.

The chain is built from TRBV7-8 and TRBJ1-1, with D perhaps matching TRBD1 (5 bases). CDR3 length: 14 amino acids. V shed 1 base and J shed 6 bases, with 12 bases lying between them. The germline gives CDR1 SGHVS, CDR2 FQNEAQ. CDR3 nucleotide sequence: TGTGCCAGCAGCTTAGTGAGGGAGGGGTCTGAAGCTTTCTTT. Its translation: CASSLVREGSEAFF.

This clone was observed a single time. The CDR3, as DNA: TGTGCCAGCAGTTCCCGGACAGGGAGTGGCTACACCTTC. It encodes CASSSRTGSGYTF. This sequence joins TRBV27 and TRBJ1-2, with 8 positions matching TRBD1. The CDR3 totals 13 residues. Germline V gene data show CDR1 as MNHEY and CDR2 as SMNVEV (reference sequence). The trim removed 4 bases at V and 7 bases at J, leaving 5 bases unmatched.

The chain couples TRBV23-1 to TRBJ2-3, with TRBD1 matching 10 bases. TRBV23-1 belongs to the ORF category, with a function that is uncertain. Losses at the gene ends were 8 bases for V and 4 bases for J; bases not matched to a gene: 6. CDR3 size: 14 residues. DNA for the CDR3: TGCGCCAGCCGCCGGGACAGGGGCCCAGATACGCAGTATTTT. Translating gives CASRRDRGPDTQYF.

This chain links TRBV5-1 with TRBJ2-3, with 11 bases identical to TRBD2. V shed 5 bases and J 6 bases; nucleotides not matched to a gene: 5. CDR3 length equals 14 residues. Germline CDR1 reads SGHRS; CDR2 reads YFSETQ. CDR3 region: CASRQPSGRDTQYF. The CDR3 nucleotides are TGCGCCAGCAGGCAGCCTAGCGGGAGGGATACGCAGTATTTT.

V is TRBV5-1 and J is TRBJ2-2; 9 bases are a match to TRBD1. The germline gives CDR1 SGHRS, CDR2 YFSETQ. Trimming took 4 bases from V and 6 from J; bases not matched to a gene: 7. CDR3 length: 15 residues. DNA of the CDR3: TGCGCCAGCAGCCATTGGGACAGGGATGCCGGGGAGCTGTTTTTT. Translated, it gives CASSHWDRDAGELFF.

V and J are TRBV19 and TRBJ2-1, with D maybe TRBD2 (5 bases). With 10 bases removed from V and 5 bases from J, the gap between germline ends came to 9 bases. The CDR3 is made up of 11 amino acids. In germline, CDR1 is LNHDA, CDR2 SQIVND (reference sequence). CDR3 amino acids: CATLGDNEQFF. The CDR3 DNA sequence: TGTGCCACACTCGGGGACAATGAGCAGTTCTTC.

The rearrangement links TRBV13 to TRBJ2-3; 7 nucleotides align to TRBD2. The V gene's germline CDR1 is PRHDT and CDR2 FYEKMQ (reference sequence). The CDR3 has 16 residues. V trimming: 6 bases; J trimming: 3 bases; junction bases outside the gene matches: 12. The CDR3 sequence is CASSSSRTSGTDTQYF. The DNA of the CDR3 is TGTGCCAGCAGTTCCTCCCGGACTAGTGGTACAGATACGCAGTATTTT.

The chain joins TRBV7-2 to TRBJ2-1; 10 bases are shared with TRBD2. Germline CDR1 reads SGHTA; CDR2 reads FQGNSA. The CDR3 is 15 residues long. Germline trimming cut 5 bases from V and 9 bases from J; bases unmatched to any gene: 10. CDR3 residues: CASSVSGRARSEQFF. DNA of the CDR3: TGTGCCAGCAGCGTAAGCGGGAGGGCCAGAAGTGAGCAGTTCTTC.

The V call is TRBV7-9, the J call TRBJ2-7; 11 nucleotides agree with TRBD2. CDR1 and CDR2 (germline): SEHNR, FQNEAQ (reference sequence). Trimming at V came to 4 bases and at J to 2 bases, leaving 7 bases not matched to a gene. The CDR3 is made up of 16 amino acids. The CDR3 DNA sequence: TGTGCCAGCAGCTCCCTGACTAGCGGGATAACCTACGAGCAGTACTTC. It codes for CASSSLTSGITYEQYF.

The chain combines TRBV7-2 with TRBJ2-4, with D possibly being TRBD2 (6 bases). Germline values: CDR1 SGHTA, CDR2 FQGNSA. The CDR3 loop spans 19 amino acids. The V and J ends lost 5 bases and 0 bases respectively, with 23 bases between them. The CDR3 spells CASSLEWYGGTLAKNIQYF. CDR3 nucleotide sequence: TGTGCCAGCAGCCTAGAGTGGTATGGCGGGACCCTAGCCAAAAACATTCAGTACTTC.

CDR3 in DNA: TGTGCCTGGAGTGGGGGGGGCACTGAAGCTTTCTTT. Translated: CAWSGGGTEAFF. The gene calls are TRBV30 and TRBJ1-1, with a tentative D call TRBD1 (5 bases). The CDR3 runs to 12 residues. CDR1 and CDR2 (germline): GTSNPN, SVGIG (reference sequence). Trimming shortened V by 1 base and J by 4 bases, and 7 bases separated the two germline ends.

The chain carries TRBV27 and TRBJ2-1; D is unclear. CDR1 is MNHEY and CDR2 is SMNVEV in the germline V gene (reference sequence). The CDR3 extends over 13 amino acids. Trimming shortened V by 1 base and J by 4 bases, and 5 bases separated the two germline ends. CDR3 residues: CASSLLAYNEQFF. The CDR3 DNA reads as TGTGCCAGCAGTTTATTAGCTTACAATGAGCAGTTCTTC.

V and J are TRBV18 and TRBJ2-3; TRBD2 matches 7 bases. The CDR3 is made up of 14 amino acids. V shed 3 bases, J shed 2 bases, and the junction held 2 bases outside the gene matches. Germline V gives CDR1 KGHSH, CDR2 LQKENI. CDR3 sequence: CASSPGGNTDTQYF. The CDR3 bases are TGTGCCAGCTCACCGGGGGGGAACACAGATACGCAGTATTTT. The full variable domain, completed using reference TRBV18 and TRBJ2-3, is NAGVMQNPRHLVRRRGQEARLRCSPMKGHSHVYWYRQLPEEGLKFMVYLQKENIIDESGMPKERFSAEFPKEGPSILRIQQVVRGDSAAYFCASSPGGNTDTQYFGPGTRLTVL.

The chain recombines TRBV7-3 with TRBJ2-5; maybe TRBD2 (6 bases). Trimming left V 0 bases short and J 2 bases short, with 10 bases between. CDR3 length: 15 residues. CDR1 is SGHTA, CDR2 FQGTGA, per germline. The CDR3 here is CASSLTSGRQETQYF. The CDR3 region has the DNA TGTGCCAGCAGCTTAACTAGCGGACGACAAGAGACCCAGTACTTC.

J is TRBJ2-5 and V is TRBV11-2; perhaps TRBD1 as D (5 bases). The length of the CDR3 is 15 residues. Trimming removed 1 base at V and 2 bases at J, with 11 bases between. Germline lookup yields CDR1 SGHAT and CDR2 FQNNGV. CDR3 DNA sequence: TGTGCCAGCAGCTTAGGTGAGGACACGCAAGAGACCCAGTACTTC. This sequence encodes CASSLGEDTQETQYF.

J is TRBJ1-1 and V is TRBV29-1, with TRBD1 matching over 10 bases. From germline, CDR1 is SQVTM and CDR2 ANQGSEA. This CDR3 comprises 12 residues. J was trimmed by 8 bases and V by 3 bases; bases with no gene match: 3. DNA for the CDR3: TGCAGCGTTGAGGGACAGGGGAAAGAAGCTTTCTTT. Translating it yields CSVEGQGKEAFF.

The V gene is TRBV28, the J gene TRBJ2-5; D is possibly TRBD1 (8 bases). The J call is uncertain, as TRBJ2-7 better fits the DNA end. Germline CDR1 reads MDHEN; CDR2 reads SYDVKM. The CDR3 runs to 15 residues. CDR3 loop: CASSRGDRWTYEQYF. CDR3 bases: TGTGCCAGCTCCCGGGGGGACAGGTGGACCTACGAGCAGTACTTC.

This chain links TRBV6-1 with TRBJ2-1; 9 nucleotides align to TRBD2. CDR1 and CDR2 (germline): MNHNS, SASEGT. The V and J ends lost 7 bases and 3 bases, in that order; junction bases with no gene match: 4. CDR3 length: 14 amino acids. CDR3 loop: CASTLAGIYNEQFF. Here the CDR3 DNA reads TGTGCCAGCACCCTAGCGGGGATCTACAATGAGCAGTTCTTC.

The chain combines TRBV19 with TRBJ1-3; 9 bases fit TRBD1. CDR3 size: 15 residues. From germline, CDR1 is LNHDA and CDR2 SQIVND (reference sequence). V trimming: 6 bases; J trimming: 3 bases; junction bases outside the gene matches: 6. The CDR3 protein is CASRVQGARGNTIYF. CDR3 in DNA: TGTGCCAGTAGGGTACAGGGGGCGCGTGGAAACACCATATATTTT.

The chain combines TRBV4-1 with TRBJ2-7; 14 bases are shared with TRBD2. With 0 bases clipped from V and 4 bases from J, the junction kept 5 bases outside the gene matches. The germline CDR1 and CDR2 sequences are MGHRA and YSYEKL. The CDR3 sequence is 17 residues long. The DNA for the CDR3 is TGCGCCAGCAGCCAAGATCGGGGACTAGCGGGAGTTTACGAGCAGTACTTC. Protein: CASSQDRGLAGVYEQYF.

This rearrangement joins TRBV5-1 to TRBJ1-1; no firm D call. CDR1 and CDR2 (germline): SGHRS, YFSETQ. The CDR3 runs 14 residues. The ends were cut back, 4 bases at V and 9 bases at J, with 19 bases in the middle. The DNA of the CDR3 is TGCGCCAGCAGCGAACCTCAGTCTTCGGGAAAAGCTTTCTTT. It translates to CASSEPQSSGKAFF.

A single count supports this clone. The chain recombines TRBV4-2 with TRBJ2-1; TRBD2 is a possible D gene (5 bases). The V and J ends lost 1 base and 4 bases respectively, with 11 bases between them. The CDR3 spans 15 residues. The germline V gene encodes CDR1 LGHNA and CDR2 YNFKEQ. CDR3 DNA sequence: TGTGCCAGCAGCCAAGCGGGATCCCTGTACAATGAGCAGTTCTTC. Its translation is CASSQAGSLYNEQFF.

J is TRBJ2-5 and V is TRBV4-1; 7 nucleotides align to TRBD1. In germline, CDR1 is MGHRA, CDR2 YSYEKL. The CDR3 length is 16 residues. V gave up 4 bases and J gave up 4 bases; unmatched junction bases: 12. The CDR3 coding sequence is TGCGCCAGCAGCCTTGGAAAGGGGGCGAGCGGAGAGACCCAGTACTTC. Its protein product is CASSLGKGASGETQYF.

The J gene is TRBJ2-2, the V gene TRBV11-2, with 9 bases matching TRBD2. This CDR3 is 17 amino acids long. Per germline, CDR1 SGHAT and CDR2 FQNNGV. V shed 2 bases and J 6 bases; nucleotides not matched to a gene: 10. CDR3 sequence (DNA): TGTGCCAGCAGCTTATTAGGCGGGAGGGGGGCGCCCGGGGAGCTGTTTTTT. Translated, it gives CASSLLGGRGAPGELFF.

The J gene is TRBJ2-1, the V gene TRBV4-3, with 9 bases lining up with TRBD2. The trim removed 0 bases at V and 12 bases at J, leaving 12 bases unmatched. The length of the CDR3 is 16 residues. The germline CDR1 and CDR2 sequences are LGHNA and YSLEER. CDR3 in amino acids: CASSQDHLAGRVGQFF. CDR3 coding DNA: TGCGCCAGCAGCCAAGATCATCTAGCGGGAAGGGTAGGGCAGTTCTTC.

As concerns this clone: The identical CDR3 is also encoded by other nucleotide sequences in the sample. The rearrangement links TRBV29-1 to TRBJ2-7; D might be TRBD1 (6 bases). Germline-derived CDR1 and CDR2 are SQVTM and ANQGSEA. Between the trimmed V and J ends, which lost 7 bases and 0 bases, there was a span of 13 bases. The CDR3 spans 13 residues. This CDR3 reads CSGSQGSSYEQYF. The CDR3 bases are TGCAGCGGCTCTCAGGGGAGCTCCTACGAGCAGTACTTC.